This entry features one TCR beta chain sequence. The data derive from a study of blood T cells in healthy people across ages. Germline V lookup: CDR1 LGHNA, CDR2 YSLEER. The CDR3 extends over 19 amino acids. Trimming removed 4 bases at V and 0 bases at J, with 19 bases between. The authors ran a second PCR of about 6 to 11 cycles using a sample-barcoded 5' primer and a J-beta primer mix. TCRdb reprocessed the 5' RACE reads with MiXCR, giving one entry per CDR3 protein. The sample has 950,000 to 1,200,000 distinct CDR3 sequences; more than 30% are singletons. Sequenced: blood. The receptor was derived from a man aged 18-30 years in good health. The J gene is TRBJ2-6, the V gene TRBV4-3; D is undetermined. The CDR3 sequence: CASSRARAEFSSGANVLTF. In DNA form, the CDR3 reads TGCGCCAGCAGCCGCGCCCGGGCGGAGTTTAGCTCTGGGGCCAACGTCCTGACTTTC.